This T cell receptor (beta chain) was retrieved from a study of blood T cell repertoires in COVID-19. Study-wide background: The origin of the acute and convalescent COVID-19 samples was the United States, Italy and Spain. Sources were T cells, B-cell-depleted T cells, or PBMCs; the material itself was cDNA or gDNA.

The V end was cut by 0 bases, the J end by 3 bases, with 9 bases between. Germline CDR1 reads LGHNA; CDR2 reads YSLEER. This CDR3 has 15 residues. Some clones are missing from TCRdb's copy, which holds only in-frame ones; the method was immunoSEQ multiplex PCR. Of 150,000 to 200,000 clones listed, roughly 80% are singletons. Sequencing used peripheral blood. The chain joins TRBV4-3 to TRBJ1-5; D is undetermined. This TCR was recovered from a woman in her 70s with acute or convalescent COVID-19. Here the CDR3 DNA reads TGCGCCAGCAGCCAAGATTCCGGGTACAATCAGCCCCAGCATTTT. Amino acids: CASSQDSGYNQPQHF.